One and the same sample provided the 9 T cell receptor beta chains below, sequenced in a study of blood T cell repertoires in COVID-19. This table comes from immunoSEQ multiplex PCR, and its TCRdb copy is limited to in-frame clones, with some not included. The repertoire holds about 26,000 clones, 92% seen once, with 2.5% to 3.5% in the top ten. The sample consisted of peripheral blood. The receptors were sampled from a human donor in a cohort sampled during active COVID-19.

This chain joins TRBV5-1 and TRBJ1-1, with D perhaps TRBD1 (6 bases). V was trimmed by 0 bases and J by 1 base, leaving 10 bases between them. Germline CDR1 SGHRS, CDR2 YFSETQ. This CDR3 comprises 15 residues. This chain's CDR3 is CASSLGDTSNTEAFF. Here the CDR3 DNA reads TGCGCCAGCAGCTTGGGGGACACATCGAACACTGAAGCTTTCTTT.

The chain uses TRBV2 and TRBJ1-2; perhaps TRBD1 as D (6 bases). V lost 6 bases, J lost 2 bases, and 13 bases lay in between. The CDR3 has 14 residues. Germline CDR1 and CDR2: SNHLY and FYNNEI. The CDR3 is CASSRGGSNYGYTF. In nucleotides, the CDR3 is TGTGCCAGCAGCCGAGGGGGTTCCAACTATGGCTACACCTTC.

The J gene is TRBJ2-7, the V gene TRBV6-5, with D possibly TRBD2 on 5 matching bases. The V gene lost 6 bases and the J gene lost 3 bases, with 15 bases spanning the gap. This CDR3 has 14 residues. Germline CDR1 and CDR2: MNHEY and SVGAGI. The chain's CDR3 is CASRDEGQHYEQYV. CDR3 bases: TGTGCCAGCAGGGATGAGGGCCAGCACTACGAGCAGTACGTC.

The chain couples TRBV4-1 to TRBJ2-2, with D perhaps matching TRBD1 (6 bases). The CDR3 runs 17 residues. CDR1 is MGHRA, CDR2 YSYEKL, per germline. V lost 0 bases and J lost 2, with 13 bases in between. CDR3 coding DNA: TGCGCCAGCAGCCAAGAGTCCTGGACAGCCAACACCGGGGAGCTGTTTTTT. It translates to CASSQESWTANTGELFF.

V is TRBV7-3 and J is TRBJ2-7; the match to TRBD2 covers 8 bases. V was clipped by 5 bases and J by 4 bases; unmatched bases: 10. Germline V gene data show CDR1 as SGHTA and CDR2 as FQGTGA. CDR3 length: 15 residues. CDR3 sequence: CASSPGGAGGYEQYF. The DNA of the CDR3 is TGTGCCAGCAGCCCTGGCGGCGCGGGGGGATACGAGCAGTACTTC.

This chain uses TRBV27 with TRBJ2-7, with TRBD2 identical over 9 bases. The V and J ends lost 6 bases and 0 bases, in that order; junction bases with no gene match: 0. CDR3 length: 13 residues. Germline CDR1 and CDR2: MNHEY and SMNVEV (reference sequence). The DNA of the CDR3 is TGTGCCAGCAGGACTAGCGGCTCCTACGAGCAGTACTTC. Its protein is CASRTSGSYEQYF.

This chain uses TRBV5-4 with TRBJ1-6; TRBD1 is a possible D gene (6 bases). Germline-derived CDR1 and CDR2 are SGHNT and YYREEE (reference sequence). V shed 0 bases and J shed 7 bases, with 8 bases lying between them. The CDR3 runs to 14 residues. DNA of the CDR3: TGTGCCAGCAGCTTGGTAACAGGGAATTCACCCCTCCACTTT. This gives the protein CASSLVTGNSPLHF.

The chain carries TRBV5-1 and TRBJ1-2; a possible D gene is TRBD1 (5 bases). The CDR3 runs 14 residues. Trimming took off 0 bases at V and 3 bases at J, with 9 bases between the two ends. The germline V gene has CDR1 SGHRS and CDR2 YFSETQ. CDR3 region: CASSLVGGDYGYTF. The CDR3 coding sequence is TGCGCCAGCAGCTTGGTGGGAGGGGACTATGGCTACACCTTC. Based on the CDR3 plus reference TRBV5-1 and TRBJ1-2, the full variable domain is KAGVTQTPRYLIKTRGQQVTLSCSPISGHRSVSWYQQTPGQGLQFLFEYFSETQRNKGNFPGRFSGRQFSNSRSEMNVSTLELGDSALYLCASSLVGGDYGYTFGSGTRLTVV.

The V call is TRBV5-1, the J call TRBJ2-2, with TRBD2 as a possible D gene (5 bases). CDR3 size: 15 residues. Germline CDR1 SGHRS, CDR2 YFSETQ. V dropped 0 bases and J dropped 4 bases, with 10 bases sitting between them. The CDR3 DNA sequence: TGCGCCAGCAGCTTGGGAGGGATTGGCACCGGGGAGCTGTTTTTT. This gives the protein CASSLGGIGTGELFF. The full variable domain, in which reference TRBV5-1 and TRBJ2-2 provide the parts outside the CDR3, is KAGVTQTPRYLIKTRGQQVTLSCSPISGHRSVSWYQQTPGQGLQFLFEYFSETQRNKGNFPGRFSGRQFSNSRSEMNVSTLELGDSALYLCASSLGGIGTGELFFGEGSRLTVL.